This T cell receptor (beta chain) was sequenced during a study of blood T cell repertoires in COVID-19. Study context: The analysed material was cDNA or gDNA that came from T cells, B-cell-depleted T cells, or PBMCs.

The CDR3 extends over 15 amino acids. The ends were cut back, 2 bases at V and 5 bases at J, with 15 bases in the middle. Germline-derived CDR1 and CDR2 are SNHLY and FYNNEI. The table came from immunoSEQ multiplex PCR; TCRdb's copy has only in-frame clones and leaves some out. The sample gives around 120,000 clones, 78% of which show up once; roughly 2.1% is in the top ten. The material sequenced was peripheral blood. This TCR came from a man between 65 and 85 years old with acute or convalescent COVID-19. The chain couples TRBV2 to TRBJ1-2; a weak D match, TRBD1 (6 bases). The CDR3 DNA follows: TGTGCCAGCAGTGAAATGGGGGCAATCCCTTATGGCTACACCTTC. Protein product: CASSEMGAIPYGYTF.